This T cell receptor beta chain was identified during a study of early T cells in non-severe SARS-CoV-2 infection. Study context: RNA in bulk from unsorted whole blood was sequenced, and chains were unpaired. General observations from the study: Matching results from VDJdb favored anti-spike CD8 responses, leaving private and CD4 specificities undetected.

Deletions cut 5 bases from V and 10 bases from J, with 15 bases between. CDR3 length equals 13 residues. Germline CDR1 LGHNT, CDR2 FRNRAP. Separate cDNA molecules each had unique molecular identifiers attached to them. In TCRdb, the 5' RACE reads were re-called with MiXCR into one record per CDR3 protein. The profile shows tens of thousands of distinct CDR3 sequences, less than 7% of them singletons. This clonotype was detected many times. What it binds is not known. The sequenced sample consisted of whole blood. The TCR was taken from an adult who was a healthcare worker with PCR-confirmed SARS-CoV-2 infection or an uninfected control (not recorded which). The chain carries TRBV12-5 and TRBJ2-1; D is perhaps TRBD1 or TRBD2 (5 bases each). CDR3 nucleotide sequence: TGTGCTAGTGGTCCGGGACCCAGTTTAGAGCAGTTCTTC. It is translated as CASGPGPSLEQFF.